The text below deals with one T cell receptor (beta chain). The DNA is left out, because the CDR3 cannot be placed on it with certainty; the CDR3 is given as TCRdb lists it. First-strand cDNA relied on TRAV- and TRBV-specific primers spanning alpha and beta chains. TCRs were put through roughly 19 PCR cycles of amplification with Phusion. A constant-region primer and the V-primer adapter served as the primer pair. From the reads, TCRdb called clonotypes with MiXCR, one entry per CDR3 protein. The table includes under 75,000 distinct CDR3 sequences, approximately 22% detected once. The sample is drawn from a study of low-dose radiotherapy and immunotherapy resistance in tumors. Looking at the study overall: Patients' oral aspirin dose was 300 mg daily across four cycles from cycle 1 day 1.

This sample's time point: after trial treatment. Regarding treatment: LDRT plus nivolumab, ipilimumab, low-dose cyclophosphamide and aspirin (RACIN trial). Treatment combined nivolumab, ipilimumab, aspirin, low-dose cyclophosphamide and low-dose radiotherapy in a dose-escalation trial. The sample was PBMCs, taken after low-dose radiotherapy plus immunotherapy. The receptor comes from a male donor with prostate cancer.

The CDR3: CASSFYICTVTGTDTQYF. V usage is TRBV5-1 and J usage is TRBJ2-3; the table's D call of TRBD1 was not tested on the DNA. The CDR3 spans 18 residues, counting both ends. Looked up from germline, CDR1 is SGHRS and CDR2 is YFSETQ.